Listed below are T cell receptor beta chains from one sample, sequenced in a study of read filtering for tumor transcriptome and immune sequencing. TCRdb ran MiXCR on the reads and lists one entry per CDR3 protein. This sample has around 65,000 distinct CDR3 sequences, with approximately 19% found just once. The sequencing sample was made of a population of CD138-negative cells sorted from bone marrow. Every receptor here comes from a donor at least 40 years old with multiple myeloma. Both conserved end residues are part of each CDR3. The D gene is left open where the match is weak. Expanded clones are given a class, and other clones once, few, many or no size at all.

clone_size: many; d_call: -; v_call: TRBV7-3; j_call: TRBJ1-2; cdr3_nt: TGTGCCAGCAGCTTACAGGGCAGCGCTAACTATGGCTACACCTTC; cdr3_aa: CASSLQGSANYGYTF
clone_size: many; d_call: TRBD1; v_call: TRBV28; j_call: TRBJ2-5; cdr3_nt: TGTGCCAGCAGTGAGGACAGGGGGAAAAAGACCCAGTACTTC; cdr3_aa: CASSEDRGKKTQYF
clone_size: -; d_call: -; v_call: TRBV7-2; j_call: TRBJ2-5; cdr3_nt: TGTGCCAGCAGCCCTGCTCGGGCGTACCAAGGGACCCAGTACTTC; cdr3_aa: CASSPARAYQGTQYF
clone_size: -; d_call: TRBD1; v_call: TRBV11-3; j_call: TRBJ2-7; cdr3_nt: TGTGCCAGCAGCCCGAGACAGGGGGCAGTGCAGTACTTC; cdr3_aa: CASSPRQGAVQYF
clone_size: -; d_call: -; v_call: TRBV7-2; j_call: TRBJ2-1; cdr3_nt: TGTGCCAGCGGCTTAAGGAGGGGACAGTACAATGAGCGGTTCTTC; cdr3_aa: CASGLRRGQYNERFF
clone_size: many; d_call: TRBD1; v_call: TRBV28; j_call: TRBJ2-2; cdr3_nt: TGTGCCAGCAGTTTAACCCGACAGGGGGCCATCGGGGAGCTGTTTTTT; cdr3_aa: CASSLTRQGAIGELFF
clone_size: -; d_call: -; v_call: TRBV28; j_call: TRBJ1-5; cdr3_nt: TGTGCCAGCAGCAACCGACAGTTTTTTAGCAATCAGCCCCAGCATTTT; cdr3_aa: CASSNRQFFSNQPQHF
clone_size: many; d_call: -; v_call: TRBV14; j_call: TRBJ2-1; cdr3_nt: TGTGCCAGCAGCCAAGTCTTGAGGGATGAGCAGTTCTTC; cdr3_aa: CASSQVLRDEQFF
clone_size: many; d_call: -; v_call: TRBV7-6; j_call: TRBJ1-5; cdr3_nt: TGTGCCAGCAGCAGTGGACCAAATCAGCCCCAGCATTTT; cdr3_aa: CASSSGPNQPQHF
clone_size: many; d_call: -; v_call: TRBV5-1; j_call: TRBJ2-2; cdr3_nt: TGCGCCAGCAGCTATCTGACCGGGGAGCTGTTTTTT; cdr3_aa: CASSYLTGELFF
clone_size: once; d_call: -; v_call: TRBV28; j_call: TRBJ1-2; cdr3_nt: TGTGCCAGCAGTTCCCCGGGGCTGGCTAACTATGGCTACACCTTC; cdr3_aa: CASSSPGLANYGYTF
clone_size: -; d_call: TRBD1; v_call: TRBV29-1; j_call: TRBJ2-7; cdr3_nt: TGCAGCGTGTCCGGGACAGGGGGATACGAGCAGTACTTC; cdr3_aa: CSVSGTGGYEQYF
clone_size: many; d_call: -; v_call: TRBV20-1; j_call: TRBJ2-5; cdr3_nt: TGCAGTGCTAGGTATTCTGGGGCAGGGACCCAGTACTTC; cdr3_aa: CSARYSGAGTQYF
clone_size: few; d_call: TRBD1; v_call: TRBV9; j_call: TRBJ1-1; cdr3_nt: TGTGCCAGCAGCCGCCCCGAGGGGGCCACTGAAGCTTTCTTT; cdr3_aa: CASSRPEGATEAFF
clone_size: few; d_call: -; v_call: TRBV6-1; j_call: TRBJ1-5; cdr3_nt: TGTGCCAGCAGTGAAACTGGTTGGGGCAATAGCAATCAGCCCCAGCATTTT; cdr3_aa: CASSETGWGNSNQPQHF
clone_size: many; d_call: -; v_call: TRBV6-5; j_call: TRBJ2-7; cdr3_nt: TGTGCCAGCAGTTATGGACAGCGCATCTACGAGCAGTACTTC; cdr3_aa: CASSYGQRIYEQYF
clone_size: few; d_call: -; v_call: TRBV28; j_call: TRBJ2-5; cdr3_nt: TGTGCCAGCAGTTTGGCCGCTGAGACCCAGTACTTC; cdr3_aa: CASSLAAETQYF
clone_size: many; d_call: -; v_call: TRBV4-1; j_call: TRBJ2-7; cdr3_nt: TGCGCCAGCAGCCAAGAGTTTAAGGCAGCGGTGTCGGTGCAGTACTTC; cdr3_aa: CASSQEFKAAVSVQYF
clone_size: many; d_call: TRBD1; v_call: TRBV19; j_call: TRBJ2-2; cdr3_nt: TGTGCCAGCAGGACAGGGACGAACACCGGGGAGCTGTTTTTT; cdr3_aa: CASRTGTNTGELFF
clone_size: many; d_call: TRBD2; v_call: TRBV5-4; j_call: TRBJ2-1; cdr3_nt: TGTGCCAGCAGCTTGGAGGGACTAGCGGAAGCCAATGAGCAGTTCTTC; cdr3_aa: CASSLEGLAEANEQFF
clone_size: many; d_call: -; v_call: TRBV2; j_call: TRBJ1-5; cdr3_nt: TGTGCCAGCAAGGAAGGTTGGGAAAATCAGCCCCAGCATTTT; cdr3_aa: CASKEGWENQPQHF
clone_size: many; d_call: -; v_call: TRBV19; j_call: TRBJ2-1; cdr3_nt: TGTGCCAGTAGTTCCGCGGCAGGGAGTGACAATGAGCAGTTCTTC; cdr3_aa: CASSSAAGSDNEQFF
clone_size: many; d_call: -; v_call: TRBV6-2/TRBV6-3; j_call: TRBJ2-5; cdr3_nt: TGTGCCAGCAGTTACTTAGAGACCCAGTACTTC; cdr3_aa: CASSYLETQYF
clone_size: many; d_call: TRBD2; v_call: TRBV4-1; j_call: TRBJ2-1; cdr3_nt: TGCGCCAGCAGCCCCACGGGGGGCTCCTACAATGAGCAGTTCTTC; cdr3_aa: CASSPTGGSYNEQFF
clone_size: few; d_call: -; v_call: TRBV29-1; j_call: TRBJ2-7; cdr3_nt: TGCAGCGTCCCGGGAGCCAGCTCCTACGAGCAGTACTTC; cdr3_aa: CSVPGASSYEQYF
clone_size: few; d_call: TRBD1; v_call: TRBV23-1; j_call: TRBJ2-3; cdr3_nt: TGCGCCAGCAGTCCCAGGGGGCTCGGAGATACGCAGTATTTT; cdr3_aa: CASSPRGLGDTQYF
clone_size: many; d_call: -; v_call: TRBV12-3/TRBV12-4; j_call: TRBJ2-4; cdr3_nt: TGTGCCAGCAGTTATACCGGGGCCAGGGGTCAGTACTTC; cdr3_aa: CASSYTGARGQYF
clone_size: many; d_call: TRBD2; v_call: TRBV7-3; j_call: TRBJ2-3; cdr3_nt: TGTGCCAGCAGCTTAATGGCTAGCGGGATGGGAGATACGCAGTATTTT; cdr3_aa: CASSLMASGMGDTQYF
clone_size: many; d_call: -; v_call: TRBV20-1; j_call: TRBJ1-5; cdr3_nt: TGCAGTGCTAGCGATTCGGGTCAGCCCCAGCATTTT; cdr3_aa: CSASDSGQPQHF
clone_size: many; d_call: -; v_call: TRBV3-1; j_call: TRBJ2-5; cdr3_nt: TGTGCCAGCAGCCGCGGCTGGCAAGGCGAGACCCAGTACTTC; cdr3_aa: CASSRGWQGETQYF
clone_size: few; d_call: TRBD2; v_call: TRBV2; j_call: TRBJ2-5; cdr3_nt: TGTGCCAGCAACTTAGCGGGGGCACGACAAGAGACCCAGTACTTC; cdr3_aa: CASNLAGARQETQYF
clone_size: many; d_call: -; v_call: TRBV6-1; j_call: TRBJ2-2; cdr3_nt: TGTGCCAGCAGTGAAAGAGGGGGTACCGGGGAGCTGTTTTTT; cdr3_aa: CASSERGGTGELFF
clone_size: -; d_call: -; v_call: TRBV29-1; j_call: TRBJ2-5; cdr3_nt: TGCAGCGTTGAATTACTGTACCAAGAGACCCAGTACTTC; cdr3_aa: CSVELLYQETQYF